A single sample is the source of the 14 T cell receptor beta chains below, sequenced in a study of cytotoxic CD8 clonotypes in ibrutinib-treated CLL. Assay: immunoSEQ multiplex PCR; the TCRdb copy retains only in-frame clones and omits some. The table records some 300,000 clones, around four fifths of them present only once. The source material was PBMCs, sampled before ibrutinib treatment. The receptors here all came from a human donor with chronic lymphocytic leukemia.

This clone was observed a few times. V usage is TRBV4-2 and J usage is TRBJ2-1, with D unclear. The V end lost 1 base, the J end lost 2 bases, and 12 bases lay between the germline ends. Germline loops: CDR1 LGHNA, CDR2 YNFKEQ. This CDR3 spans 16 amino acids. CDR3: CASSQAGGVTYNEQFF. In DNA form, the CDR3 reads TGTGCCAGCAGCCAAGCCGGTGGGGTGACCTACAATGAGCAGTTCTTC.

The chain has TRBV7-8 and TRBJ2-2; perhaps TRBD1 as D (5 bases). The germline V gene encodes CDR1 SGHVS and CDR2 FQNEAQ. V lost 1 base, J lost 1 base, and 10 bases lay in between. The CDR3 sequence is 16 residues long. CDR3 DNA: TGTGCCAGCAGCTTAGTAAGGACAAAGAACACCGGGGAGCTGTTTTTT. Translating gives CASSLVRTKNTGELFF.

This chain connects TRBV9 to TRBJ1-4, with D uncertain. The CDR3 runs to 14 residues. In germline, CDR1 is SGDLS, CDR2 YYNGEE. With 2 bases removed from V and 0 bases from J, the gap between germline ends came to 5 bases. The chain's CDR3 is CASSVGATNEKLFF. DNA for the CDR3: TGTGCCAGCAGCGTTGGGGCAACTAATGAAAAACTGTTTTTT. Full variable domain (missing parts from reference TRBV9 and TRBJ1-4): DSGVTQTPKHLITATGQRVTLRCSPRSGDLSVYWYQQSLDQGLQFLIQYYNGEERAKGNILERFSAQQFPDLHSELNLSSLELGDSALYFCASSVGATNEKLFFGSGTQLSVL.

V and J are TRBV9 and TRBJ2-1, with unresolved D. Between the trimmed V and J ends, which lost 0 bases and 0 bases, there was a span of 10 bases. CDR1 and CDR2 (germline): SGDLS, YYNGEE. This CDR3 is built from 16 residues. DNA for the CDR3: TGTGCCAGCAGCGTAGATGGTATCGGCTCCTACAATGAGCAGTTCTTC. The encoded protein is CASSVDGIGSYNEQFF.

This clone was recorded only once. The gene calls are TRBV30 and TRBJ2-2, with D perhaps matching TRBD2 (5 bases). The CDR3 has 16 amino acids. Trimming took 0 bases from V and 0 from J, leaving 11 bases between them. Germline V lookup: CDR1 GTSNPN, CDR2 SVGIG (reference sequence). CDR3 nucleotides: TGTGCCTGGAGTGTCCCACTAGTGCCGAACACCGGGGAGCTGTTTTTT. Its translation: CAWSVPLVPNTGELFF.

In DNA, the CDR3 is TGTGCCAGCAGAAAGACATCCGCGGGGAGTCAGCCCCAGCATTTT. Residues: CASRKTSAGSQPQHF. The rearrangement joins TRBV27 to TRBJ1-5, with no clear D. The CDR3 length is 15 residues. Germline V CDR1 and CDR2: MNHEY, SMNVEV (reference sequence). The V gene lost 6 bases and the J gene lost 6 bases, with 18 bases spanning the gap.

This clone was detected once. The chain employs TRBV7-3 and TRBJ2-2; D unresolved. This CDR3 spans 15 amino acids. V was clipped by 2 bases and J by 6 bases, with 13 bases between them. The germline V gene has CDR1 SGHTA and CDR2 FQGTGA. CDR3 in DNA: TGTGCCAGCAGCTTAGTACCCAGTGCTTCCGGGGAGCTGTTTTTT. Its protein is CASSLVPSASGELFF.

J is TRBJ1-2 and V is TRBV28; TRBD1 might be the D (6 bases). This CDR3 has 16 residues. The V and J ends lost 3 bases and 4 bases respectively, with 18 bases between them. From germline, CDR1 is MDHEN and CDR2 SYDVKM. This chain's CDR3 is CASSFHGTHTIYGYTF. The CDR3 DNA reads as TGTGCCAGCAGTTTTCACGGGACACATACTATCTATGGCTACACCTTC.

The rearrangement joins TRBV4-2 to TRBJ2-7; a possible D gene is TRBD1 (5 bases). Trimming shortened V by 0 bases and J by 3 bases, and 12 bases separated the two germline ends. Germline V gene lookup returns CDR1 LGHNA and CDR2 YNFKEQ. This CDR3 is built from 15 residues. The CDR3 region has the DNA TGTGCCAGCAGCCAAGATTTGCAGGGTCACTACGAGCAGTACTTC. Amino acid sequence: CASSQDLQGHYEQYF.

V is TRBV13 and J is TRBJ2-7; perhaps TRBD1 as D (6 bases). The CDR3 is 12 residues long. Between the trimmed V and J ends, which lost 2 bases and 6 bases, there was a span of 8 bases. Germline-derived CDR1 and CDR2 are PRHDT and FYEKMQ (reference sequence). CDR3 sequence (DNA): TGTGCCAGCAGCTTATTCAGGGGCGAGCAGTACTTC. Translation: CASSLFRGEQYF.

A single count supports this clone. This chain joins TRBV5-4 and TRBJ2-5; no clear D. The CDR3 is 14 amino acids. V was clipped by 4 bases and J by 0 bases, with 10 bases between them. CDR1 is SGHNT, CDR2 YYREEE, per germline (reference sequence). In nucleotides, the CDR3 is TGTGCCAGCAGCCTCAACTTGTACCAAGAGACCCAGTACTTC. Its translation: CASSLNLYQETQYF.

V gene TRBV29-1 combines with J gene TRBJ1-5; TRBD1 agrees at 10 bases. The length of the CDR3 is 13 residues. Trimming at V came to 7 bases and at J to 2 bases, leaving 2 bases not matched to a gene. Germline CDR1 reads SQVTM; CDR2 reads ANQGSEA. The DNA for the CDR3 is TGCAGCGCCGGACAGGGGGGCAATCAGCCCCAGCATTTT. Translating gives CSAGQGGNQPQHF.

The J gene is TRBJ2-5, the V gene TRBV27, with D possibly being TRBD2 (7 bases). CDR1 is MNHEY and CDR2 is SMNVEV in the germline V gene (reference sequence). V was trimmed by 2 bases and J by 1 base, leaving 17 bases between them. The CDR3 totals 17 residues. Here the CDR3 DNA reads TGTGCCAGCAGTTTAGTTCGGGGGGCGCTTTCCCAAGAGACCCAGTACTTC. It yields the protein CASSLVRGALSQETQYF.

V gene TRBV13 combines with J gene TRBJ2-1; 10 nucleotides match TRBD1. Per germline, CDR1 PRHDT and CDR2 FYEKMQ (reference sequence). This CDR3 contains 17 residues. Trimming took 5 bases from V and 1 from J; bases not matched to a gene: 8. The CDR3 region has the DNA TGTGCCAGCAGCCGGGACAGGGGTCCACTTTCCTACAATGAGCAGTTCTTC. Encoded protein: CASSRDRGPLSYNEQFF. The variable domain in full, with the rest retrieved from reference TRBV13 and TRBJ2-1, is AAGVIQSPRHLIKEKRETATLKCYPIPRHDTVYWYQQGPGQDPQFLISFYEKMQSDKGSIPDRFSAQQFSDYHSELNMSSLELGDSALYFCASSRDRGPLSYNEQFFGPGTRLTVL.